Following are 27 T cell receptor beta chains from one sample sequenced in a study of shared clonotypes between healthy human individuals. Here immunoSEQ multiplex PCR was the method, and the copy in TCRdb shows in-frame clones only, minus some. The repertoire includes around 2.5 million clones, approximately 93% of them detected once, and 0.36% sits in the top ten. Material: naive CD4+ T cells from PBMCs. The subset: CD45RA+ positively selected. The receptors stem from a man between 18 and 35 years old in good health. Some clones in this sample may be carry-over from other donors' samples.

Concerning this clone itself: Other DNA sequences in this specimen translate into the identical CDR3. The V and J genes are TRBV6-1 and TRBJ2-7; D is uncertain. CDR1 and CDR2 from the germline V gene are MNHNS and SASEGT. V was cut by 6 bases and J by 5 bases, with 5 bases left in between. The CDR3 has 10 residues. The CDR3 protein is CASRDHEQYF. CDR3 coding DNA: TGTGCCAGCAGAGACCACGAGCAGTACTTC.

The chain employs TRBV28 and TRBJ2-5; 7 bases fit TRBD2. V shed 8 bases, J shed 2 bases, and the junction held 11 bases outside the gene matches. Germline CDR1 MDHEN, CDR2 SYDVKM. The CDR3 sequence is 15 residues long. The CDR3 DNA sequence: TGTGCCAGCCGAGTTTCCGGGGAGGGACAAGAGACCCAGTACTTC. Translating gives CASRVSGEGQETQYF. The full variable domain, in which reference TRBV28 and TRBJ2-5 provide the parts outside the CDR3, is DVKVTQSSRYLVKRTGEKVFLECVQDMDHENMFWYRQDPGLGLRLIYFSYDVKMKEKGDIPEGYSVSREKKERFSLILESASTNQTSMYLCASRVSGEGQETQYFGPGTRLLVL.

The V call is TRBV30, the J call TRBJ2-3; 8 bases agree with TRBD2. The V and J ends lost 2 bases and 7 bases, in that order; junction bases with no gene match: 8. This CDR3 has 14 residues. Looked up from germline, CDR1 is GTSNPN and CDR2 is SVGIG (reference sequence). CDR3: CAWSNKRETNTQYF. In DNA form, the CDR3 reads TGTGCCTGGAGTAACAAGCGGGAGACGAATACGCAGTATTTT.

This sequence joins TRBV28 and TRBJ2-7; no reliable D call. The germline V gene encodes CDR1 MDHEN and CDR2 SYDVKM. The CDR3 runs to 13 residues. Trimming took 8 bases from V and 1 from J, leaving 12 bases between them. The chain's CDR3 is CASSGPRSYEQYF. DNA of the CDR3: TGTGCCAGCTCCGGGCCCCGATCCTACGAGCAGTACTTC. The entire variable domain, with the rest obtained from reference TRBV28 and TRBJ2-7, is as follows: DVKVTQSSRYLVKRTGEKVFLECVQDMDHENMFWYRQDPGLGLRLIYFSYDVKMKEKGDIPEGYSVSREKKERFSLILESASTNQTSMYLCASSGPRSYEQYFGPGTRLTVT.

This chain connects TRBV5-4 to TRBJ2-7; D remains unclear. Deletions cut 0 bases from V and 2 bases from J, with 6 bases between. Germline V gives CDR1 SGHNT, CDR2 YYREEE (reference sequence). There are 13 residues in the CDR3. The CDR3 nucleotides are TGTGCCAGCAGCTTGGTATACACCTACGAGCAGTACTTC. Amino acids: CASSLVYTYEQYF. Drawing the rest from reference TRBV5-4 and TRBJ2-7, the complete variable domain is ETGVTQSPTHLIKTRGQQVTLRCSSQSGHNTVSWYQQALGQGPQFIFQYYREEENGRGNFPPRFSGLQFPNYSSELNVNALELDDSALYLCASSLVYTYEQYFGPGTRLTVT.

The chain has TRBV18 and TRBJ1-2; D not certain. The CDR3 contains 16 residues. Germline V gene data show CDR1 as KGHSH and CDR2 as LQKENI. Trimming took 1 base from V and 4 from J, leaving 16 bases between them. The CDR3 protein is CASSPLRPDRAYGYTF. The CDR3 DNA is TGTGCCAGCTCACCACTCCGGCCCGACCGGGCCTATGGCTACACCTTC.

The rearrangement links TRBV18 to TRBJ1-2; 9 bases fit TRBD1. CDR1 is KGHSH and CDR2 is LQKENI in the germline V gene. Trimming at V came to 3 bases and at J to 5 bases, leaving 4 bases not matched to a gene. The CDR3 has 14 amino acids. The CDR3 nucleotides are TGTGCCAGCTCACCGAGGGACAGGGCATATGGCTACACCTTC. Amino acids: CASSPRDRAYGYTF.

To note about this clone: In the same sample, other DNA sequences code for this CDR3. The chain uses TRBV5-4 and TRBJ1-1; 9 bases agree with TRBD1. The V gene end was trimmed by 2 bases and the J gene end by 3 bases; junction bases not matched to a gene: 5. The CDR3 covers 15 residues. CDR1 is SGHNT, CDR2 YYREEE, per germline (reference sequence). CDR3 sequence (DNA): TGTGCCAGCAGCTTCCCGGGACAGGGACACACTGAAGCTTTCTTT. It codes for CASSFPGQGHTEAFF.

The chain employs TRBV29-1 and TRBJ1-1, with 7 bases lining up with TRBD1. V trimming: 5 bases; J trimming: 5 bases; junction bases outside the gene matches: 8. The CDR3 length is 13 residues. Germline V gene sequence: CDR1 SQVTM, CDR2 ANQGSEA. The CDR3 loop is CSVHRQGGTEAFF. The CDR3 region has the DNA TGCAGCGTTCACAGGCAGGGGGGAACTGAAGCTTTCTTT. The entire variable domain, with the rest obtained from reference TRBV29-1 and TRBJ1-1, is as follows: SAVISQKPSRDICQRGTSLTIQCQVDSQVTMMFWYRQQPGQSLTLIATANQGSEATYESGFVIDKFPISRPNLTFSTLTVSNMSPEDSSIYLCSVHRQGGTEAFFGQGTRLTVV.

This clone was counted a single time. The chain couples TRBV5-5 to TRBJ1-2; no reliable D call. The V end was cut by 0 bases, the J end by 7 bases, with 4 bases between. Per germline, CDR1 SGHKS and CDR2 YYEKEE (reference sequence). This CDR3 has 11 amino acids. The CDR3 DNA sequence: TGTGCCAGCAGCTTGGACAGTGGCTACACCTTC. This sequence encodes CASSLDSGYTF.

The genes are TRBV19 and TRBJ1-5; D call uncertain. CDR1 LNHDA and CDR2 SQIVND come from the germline V gene (reference sequence). Trimming took 6 bases from V and 1 from J, leaving 10 bases between them. This CDR3 has 14 residues. CDR3 DNA sequence: TGTGCCAGTAGAAGCGTAGGGAGCAATCAGCCCCAGCATTTT. As protein: CASRSVGSNQPQHF.

With regard to this clone: The junction shows a germline mismatch at one end, possibly a read error. This chain connects TRBV7-8 to TRBJ2-3, with 10 positions matching TRBD2. The germline V gene has CDR1 SGHVS and CDR2 FQNEAQ. The CDR3 consists of 15 residues. CDR3 coding DNA: TGTGCCAGCAGCTTGCTAGCGGGAGCAGCAGAAACGCAGTATTTT. Translating gives CASSLLAGAAETQYF.

The rearrangement uses TRBV5-4 and TRBJ2-3; TRBD2 matches 12 bases. V shed 4 bases, J shed 5 bases, and the junction held 2 bases outside the gene matches. Per the germline V gene, CDR1 is SGHNT and CDR2 is YYREEE (reference sequence). The CDR3 is 14 amino acids. In DNA form, the CDR3 reads TGTGCCAGCAGCGCGGGACTAGCGGGAGATACGCAGTATTTT. This encodes CASSAGLAGDTQYF.

A single count supports this clone. Other nucleotide sequences from this sample produce the same CDR3. V gene TRBV28 combines with J gene TRBJ2-3, with D hard to call. In germline, CDR1 is MDHEN, CDR2 SYDVKM. Trimming shortened V by 6 bases and J by 3 bases, and 10 bases separated the two germline ends. CDR3 length: 13 amino acids. The CDR3 DNA reads as TGTGCCAGCAGCTTGGACGGGACAGATACGCAGTATTTT. As protein: CASSLDGTDTQYF. The variable domain in full, completed from reference TRBV28 and TRBJ2-3, reads DVKVTQSSRYLVKRTGEKVFLECVQDMDHENMFWYRQDPGLGLRLIYFSYDVKMKEKGDIPEGYSVSREKKERFSLILESASTNQTSMYLCASSLDGTDTQYFGPGTRLTVL.

The CDR3 DNA follows: TGTGCCAGCAGTGATCGCCCCCGGACTAGCGGGAGGGGTTACGAGCAGTACTTC. Residues: CASSDRPRTSGRGYEQYF. The rearrangement joins TRBV6-1 to TRBJ2-7; 15 bases map to TRBD2. V lost 3 bases to trimming and J lost 4 bases; unmatched junction nucleotides: 10. The V gene's germline CDR1 is MNHNS and CDR2 SASEGT. CDR3 length equals 18 residues.

The chain combines TRBV5-6 with TRBJ2-3, with 10 bases that match TRBD2. The J segment lost 4 bases and the V segment lost 1 base, leaving 9 bases of the junction unmatched. Germline V lookup: CDR1 SGHDT, CDR2 YYEEEE. This CDR3 region has 17 residues. The DNA for the CDR3 is TGTGCCAGCAGCTTGCTAGGGGCTAGCGGGAGTCCAGATACGCAGTATTTT. Translation gives CASSLLGASGSPDTQYF.

CDR3 bases: TGCGCCAGCAGCCGGGAAAGGATCGGGGCTGGAAACACCATATATTTT. Translated, it gives CASSRERIGAGNTIYF. V gene TRBV4-3 combines with J gene TRBJ1-3; D is unclear. V was pared by 4 bases and J by 2 bases, with 15 bases between. Per germline, CDR1 LGHNA and CDR2 YSLEER. CDR3 length: 16 amino acids.

J is TRBJ1-1 and V is TRBV20-1; no reliable D call. The CDR3 is made up of 11 amino acids. Trimming pared 3 bases from V and 7 bases from J, leaving 9 bases between. From germline, CDR1 is DFQATT and CDR2 SNEGSKA (reference sequence). The CDR3 sequence: CSARAKLEAFF. For the CDR3, the DNA is TGCAGTGCTAGGGCCAAACTTGAAGCTTTCTTT.

This chain links TRBV4-2 with TRBJ2-7, with 7 bases aligning to TRBD2. V shed 1 base and J 4 bases; nucleotides not matched to a gene: 4. The CDR3 contains 14 residues. Germline CDR1 LGHNA, CDR2 YNFKEQ. CDR3 nucleotides: TGTGCCAGCAGCCAAGCACGGACTAGTTACGAGCAGTACTTC. Its translation is CASSQARTSYEQYF.

This chain uses TRBV28 with TRBJ2-5; 9 bases line up with TRBD2. CDR3 length: 16 residues. The junction had 12 bases not matched to a gene; V was cut back by 7 bases and J by 3 bases. Germline V gene lookup returns CDR1 MDHEN and CDR2 SYDVKM. The CDR3, as DNA: TGTGCCAGCATTGGGGGGCTAGCGGGACTCGAAGAGACCCAGTACTTC. Translated: CASIGGLAGLEETQYF.

The V gene is TRBV9, the J gene TRBJ2-2; D might be TRBD1 (5 bases). The V and J ends lost 4 bases and 5 bases respectively, with 12 bases between them. Germline-derived CDR1 and CDR2 are SGDLS and YYNGEE. CDR3 length equals 14 residues. In DNA, the CDR3 is TGTGCCAGCAGCTTCAGGGAAACGACCGGGGAGCTGTTTTTT. Translation gives CASSFRETTGELFF.

The V and J genes are TRBV18 and TRBJ2-1, with 11 bases that match TRBD2. The trim removed 6 bases at V and 2 bases at J, leaving 12 bases unmatched. Germline CDR1 reads KGHSH; CDR2 reads LQKENI. This CDR3 region has 18 residues. In DNA, the CDR3 is TGTGCCAGCTCCCGGGGGAGCTCACTAGCGGGGGCCTACAATGAGCAGTTCTTC. This sequence encodes CASSRGSSLAGAYNEQFF. The complete variable domain, with remaining parts taken from reference TRBV18 and TRBJ2-1, reads NAGVMQNPRHLVRRRGQEARLRCSPMKGHSHVYWYRQLPEEGLKFMVYLQKENIIDESGMPKERFSAEFPKEGPSILRIQQVVRGDSAAYFCASSRGSSLAGAYNEQFFGPGTRLTVL.

The genes are TRBV6-1 and TRBJ2-5; 11 bases agree with TRBD2. V was clipped by 1 base and J by 4 bases; unmatched bases: 2. The CDR3 has 15 amino acids. Germline assignment: CDR1 MNHNS and CDR2 SASEGT. CDR3 region: CASSEGLAGGETQYF. For the CDR3, the DNA is TGTGCCAGCAGTGAAGGCCTAGCGGGAGGAGAGACCCAGTACTTC.

The CDR3 DNA reads as TGCGCCAGCAGTACCCGGGACAGGGAAGTCTACGAGCAGTACTTC. It yields the protein CASSTRDREVYEQYF. The chain is built from TRBV10-2 and TRBJ2-7; TRBD1 agrees at 9 bases. Unmatched junction bases numbered 8, after V lost 5 bases and J lost 3 bases. CDR3 length equals 15 residues. Germline V gene lookup returns CDR1 WSHSY and CDR2 SAAADI.

The chain employs TRBV5-5 and TRBJ2-2; D gene ambiguous. V lost 6 bases and J 0 bases, leaving 12 bases between the germline ends. CDR3 length equals 15 residues. Germline V gene lookup returns CDR1 SGHKS and CDR2 YYEKEE (reference sequence). CDR3 in amino acids: CASTRRQANTGELFF. DNA of the CDR3: TGTGCCAGCACCCGGCGGCAGGCGAACACCGGGGAGCTGTTTTTT. The full variable domain, completed using reference TRBV5-5 and TRBJ2-2, is DAGVTQSPTHLIKTRGQQVTLRCSPISGHKSVSWYQQVLGQGPQFIFQYYEKEERGRGNFPDRFSARQFPNYSSELNVNALLLGDSALYLCASTRRQANTGELFFGEGSRLTVL.

This clone was counted once. This chain links TRBV7-9 with TRBJ2-5, with D uncertain. Trimming removed 0 bases from V and 0 bases from J, with 11 bases in between. Germline loops: CDR1 SEHNR, CDR2 FQNEAQ (reference sequence). This CDR3 is built from 16 residues. The CDR3 DNA is TGTGCCAGCAGCTTAGCACCCCACGGGTACCAAGAGACCCAGTACTTC. Amino acid sequence: CASSLAPHGYQETQYF.

This clone was detected a few times. DNA of the CDR3: TGTGCCAGCAACGTTATCGACAGGGTTACTGAAGCTTTCTTT. It encodes CASNVIDRVTEAFF. This chain joins TRBV28 and TRBJ1-1, with TRBD1 identical over 7 bases. CDR1 MDHEN and CDR2 SYDVKM come from the germline V gene. The junction had 10 bases not matched to a gene; V was cut back by 7 bases and J by 5 bases. The CDR3 covers 14 residues.